This T cell receptor beta chain stems from a study of cytomegalovirus exposure and HLA in healthy donors. CDR3 length: 13 residues. CDR1 is SEHNR and CDR2 is FQNEAQ in the germline V gene (reference sequence). Trimming shortened V by 1 base and J by 3 bases, and 7 bases separated the two germline ends. Use of 60 Vbeta and 13 Jbeta primers characterized the PCR. Sequenced by immunoSEQ multiplex PCR; TCRdb stores in-frame clones only, minus some. The top ten clones hold roughly 2% of a sample with about 170,000 clones, about 76% of them seen once. The sample was PBMCs. V and J are TRBV7-9 and TRBJ2-7; no clear D gene. The sequence was obtained from a female donor in good health and CMV-seronegative. In DNA form, the CDR3 reads TGTGCCAGCAGCTTAGTTTCCTACTACGAGCAGTACTTC. Translation gives CASSLVSYYEQYF.